The sample holds a few counts of the clone carrying this TCR beta chain. As yet, its antigen is unknown. This sample was taken from a study of regulatory T cells in long-lasting Graves disease. The CDR3 totals 15 residues. With 5 bases removed from V and 0 bases from J, the gap between germline ends came to 13 bases. Germline CDR1 SEHNR, CDR2 FQNEAQ (reference sequence). Whole-study results and caveats: Not thyroid tissue but only peripheral blood was studied.

HTBI primers from iRepertoire and Arm-PCR of CDR3 regions yielded the TCR beta libraries. Each CDR3 protein is one row after TCRdb ran MiXCR on the multiplex PCR reads. The sample shows roughly 560,000 distinct CDR3 sequences, 15% to 20% of them seen only once. Time point noted: newly diagnosed GD, antithyroid drugs for less than 3 months. There was RNA extracted from PBMCs, and the TCR library was made from it. These data are also associated with another study on T cells in Graves' hyperthyroidism and ophthalmopathy. That publication notes: Model predictions of ophthalmopathy came a median approximately 6 months before onset.

The rearrangement joins TRBV7-9 to TRBJ1-2; D remains unclear. Sequences were derived from peripheral blood mononuclear cells (PBMCs), sampled at new diagnosis, from a patient treated with antithyroid drugs. This clonotype was sampled from a woman aged 40-65 years with Graves disease. CDR3 nucleotides: TGTGCCAGCAGCCCCAGAGGCGCCTCTAACTATGGCTACACCTTC. Protein: CASSPRGASNYGYTF.